The following is a TCR beta chain sequence with its context. The antigen is unknown. TCRdb reprocessed the 5' RACE reads and keeps a single row for each CDR3 protein, giving no DNA. The sample has roughly 420,000 distinct CDR3 sequences. Germline V gene sequence: CDR1 SGHTA, CDR2 FQGNSA. The CDR3 runs to 14 residues. The source of the sample is a study of T cells expressing NK-cell markers. Across the study: According to the study, TCR beta repertoires originated from sorted CD3+CD56+NKG2C+, CD3+CD56+NKG2C- and CD3+CD56-NKG2C+ T cells.

Study-wide points: One observes that, in several donors, these clonotypes were also the leading ones within the CD3+CD56-NKG2C+ fraction.

The chain carries TRBV7-2 and TRBJ2-2; no DNA is available, so the TRBD1 call from TCRdb remains unchecked. This receptor was taken from a woman between 18 and 75 years old in good health. Specimen: blood T cells: a sorted CD56 or NKG2C T cell subset, CD4+ or CD8+ T cells, or bulk PBMC T cells (not recorded which). This CDR3 is CASSLEQVPGELFF.